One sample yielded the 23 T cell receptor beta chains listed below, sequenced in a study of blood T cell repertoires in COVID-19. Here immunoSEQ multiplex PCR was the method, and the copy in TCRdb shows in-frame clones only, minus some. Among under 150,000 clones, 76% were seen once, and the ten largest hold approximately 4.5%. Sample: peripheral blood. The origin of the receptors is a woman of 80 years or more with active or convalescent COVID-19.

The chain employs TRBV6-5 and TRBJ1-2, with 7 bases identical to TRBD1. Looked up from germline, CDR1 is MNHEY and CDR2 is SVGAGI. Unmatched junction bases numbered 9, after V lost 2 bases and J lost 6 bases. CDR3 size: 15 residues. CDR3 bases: TGTGCCAGCAGTTACGAAGGGGGCTTGTATGATGGCTACACCTTC. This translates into CASSYEGGLYDGYTF.

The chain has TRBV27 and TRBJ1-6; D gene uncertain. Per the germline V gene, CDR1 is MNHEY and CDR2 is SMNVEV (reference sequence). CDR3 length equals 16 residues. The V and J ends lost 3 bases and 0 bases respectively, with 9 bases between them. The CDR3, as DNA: TGTGCCAGCAGTTTGGACTGGAGCTCCTATAATTCACCCCTCCACTTT. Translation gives CASSLDWSSYNSPLHF.

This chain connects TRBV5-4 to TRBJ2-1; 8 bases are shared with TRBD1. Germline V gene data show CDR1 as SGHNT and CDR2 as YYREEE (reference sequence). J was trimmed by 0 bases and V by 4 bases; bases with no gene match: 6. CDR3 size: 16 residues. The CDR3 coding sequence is TGTGCCAGCAGCACCGCAGGGGGCGCCTCCTACAATGAGCAGTTCTTC. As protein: CASSTAGGASYNEQFF.

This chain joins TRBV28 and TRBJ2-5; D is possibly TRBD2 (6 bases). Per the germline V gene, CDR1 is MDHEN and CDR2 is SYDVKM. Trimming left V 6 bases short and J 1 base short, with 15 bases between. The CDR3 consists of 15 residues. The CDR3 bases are TGTGCCAGCAGAAACACGGCGCGGGGCCAAGAGACCCAGTACTTC. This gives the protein CASRNTARGQETQYF.

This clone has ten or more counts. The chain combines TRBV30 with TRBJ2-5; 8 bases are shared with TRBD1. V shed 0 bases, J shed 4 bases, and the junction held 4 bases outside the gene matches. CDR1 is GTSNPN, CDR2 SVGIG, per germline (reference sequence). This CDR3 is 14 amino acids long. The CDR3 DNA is TGTGCCTGGAGTGTTCAGGGGGCAAGAGAGACCCAGTACTTC. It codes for CAWSVQGARETQYF.

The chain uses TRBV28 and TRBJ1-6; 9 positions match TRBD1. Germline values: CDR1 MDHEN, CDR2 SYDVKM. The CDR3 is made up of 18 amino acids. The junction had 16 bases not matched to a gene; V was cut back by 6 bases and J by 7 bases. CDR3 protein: CASRQGPGQGWPNSPLHF. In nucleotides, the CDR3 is TGTGCCAGCAGACAAGGCCCGGGACAGGGATGGCCGAATTCACCCCTCCACTTT.

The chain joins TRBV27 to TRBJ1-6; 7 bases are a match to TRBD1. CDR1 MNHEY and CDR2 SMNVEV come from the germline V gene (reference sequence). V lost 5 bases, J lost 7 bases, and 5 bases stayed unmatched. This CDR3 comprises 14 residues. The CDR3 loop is CASSQGGPNSPLHF. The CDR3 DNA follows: TGTGCCAGCAGTCAGGGGGGTCCGAATTCACCCCTCCACTTT.

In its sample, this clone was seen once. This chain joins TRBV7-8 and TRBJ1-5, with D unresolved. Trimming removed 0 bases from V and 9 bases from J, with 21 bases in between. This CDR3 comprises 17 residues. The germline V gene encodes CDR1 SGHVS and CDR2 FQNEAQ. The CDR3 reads CASSLALGHLGLGPQHF. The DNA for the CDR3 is TGTGCCAGCAGCTTAGCGTTGGGTCATCTGGGCTTGGGGCCCCAGCATTTT.

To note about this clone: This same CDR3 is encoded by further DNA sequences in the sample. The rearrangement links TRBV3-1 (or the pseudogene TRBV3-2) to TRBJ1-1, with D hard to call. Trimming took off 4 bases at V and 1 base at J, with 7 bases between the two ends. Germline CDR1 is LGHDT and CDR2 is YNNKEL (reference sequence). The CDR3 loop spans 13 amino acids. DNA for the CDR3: TGTGCCAGCAGCCCGGGGAGGAACACTGAAGCTTTCTTT. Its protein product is CASSPGRNTEAFF.

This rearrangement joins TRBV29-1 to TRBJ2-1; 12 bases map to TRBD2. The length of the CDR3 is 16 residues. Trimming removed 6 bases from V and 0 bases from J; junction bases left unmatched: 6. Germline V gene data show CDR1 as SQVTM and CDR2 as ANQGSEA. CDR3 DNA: TGCAGCGTCGGGACTAGCGGGCCGAGCTCCTACAATGAGCAGTTCTTC. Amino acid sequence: CSVGTSGPSSYNEQFF.

The CDR3 sequence: CASTSWGGTDTQYF. DNA for the CDR3: TGTGCCAGCACCTCGTGGGGGGGGACAGATACGCAGTATTTT. The rearrangement links TRBV27 to TRBJ2-3; 7 bases are a match to TRBD2. J lost 3 bases, V lost 7 bases, and 7 bases had no gene match. The germline V gene encodes CDR1 MNHEY and CDR2 SMNVEV (reference sequence). The CDR3 is 14 amino acids.

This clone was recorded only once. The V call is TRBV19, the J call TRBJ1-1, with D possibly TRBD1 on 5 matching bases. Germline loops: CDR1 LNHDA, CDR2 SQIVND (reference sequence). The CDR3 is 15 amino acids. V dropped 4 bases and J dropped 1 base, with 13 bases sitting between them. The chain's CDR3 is CASSTEGARNTEAFF. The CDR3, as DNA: TGTGCCAGTAGTACTGAAGGGGCCAGGAACACTGAAGCTTTCTTT.

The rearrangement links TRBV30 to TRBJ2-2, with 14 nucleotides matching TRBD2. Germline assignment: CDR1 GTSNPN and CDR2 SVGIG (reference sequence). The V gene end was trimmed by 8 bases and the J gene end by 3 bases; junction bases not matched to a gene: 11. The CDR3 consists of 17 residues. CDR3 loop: CAGKRLAGGPDTGELFF. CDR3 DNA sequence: TGTGCCGGGAAGAGACTAGCGGGGGGGCCAGACACCGGGGAGCTGTTTTTT. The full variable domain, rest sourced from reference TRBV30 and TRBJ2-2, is SQTIHQWPATLVQPVGSPLSLECTVEGTSNPNLYWYRQAAGRGLQLLFYSVGIGQISSEVPQNLSASRPQDRQFILSSKKLLLSDSGFYLCAGKRLAGGPDTGELFFGEGSRLTVL.

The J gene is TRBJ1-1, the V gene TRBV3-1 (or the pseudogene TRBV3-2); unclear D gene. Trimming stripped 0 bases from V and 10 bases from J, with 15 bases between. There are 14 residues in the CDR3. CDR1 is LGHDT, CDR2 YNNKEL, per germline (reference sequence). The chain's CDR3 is CASSQEAAGYGAFF. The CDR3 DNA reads TGTGCCAGCAGCCAAGAGGCCGCGGGGTACGGAGCTTTCTTT.

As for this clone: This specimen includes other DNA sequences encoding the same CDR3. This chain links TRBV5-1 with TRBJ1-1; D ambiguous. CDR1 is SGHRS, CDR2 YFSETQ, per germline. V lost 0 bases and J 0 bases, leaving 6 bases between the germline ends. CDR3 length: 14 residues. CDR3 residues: CASSLGTVNTEAFF. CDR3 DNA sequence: TGCGCCAGCAGCTTGGGAACTGTGAACACTGAAGCTTTCTTT.

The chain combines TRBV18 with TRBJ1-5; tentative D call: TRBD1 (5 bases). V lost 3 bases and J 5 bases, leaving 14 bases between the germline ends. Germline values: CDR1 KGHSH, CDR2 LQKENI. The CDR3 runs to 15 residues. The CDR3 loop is CASSPGSRVDQPQHF. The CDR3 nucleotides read TGTGCCAGCTCACCGGGCTCCAGGGTGGATCAGCCCCAGCATTTT.

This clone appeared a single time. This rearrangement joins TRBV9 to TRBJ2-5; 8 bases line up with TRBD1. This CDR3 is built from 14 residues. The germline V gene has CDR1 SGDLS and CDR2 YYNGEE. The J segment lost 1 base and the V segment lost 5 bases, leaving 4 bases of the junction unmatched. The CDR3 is CASSRGQGQETQYF. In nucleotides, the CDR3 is TGTGCCAGCAGTCGAGGACAGGGCCAAGAGACCCAGTACTTC.

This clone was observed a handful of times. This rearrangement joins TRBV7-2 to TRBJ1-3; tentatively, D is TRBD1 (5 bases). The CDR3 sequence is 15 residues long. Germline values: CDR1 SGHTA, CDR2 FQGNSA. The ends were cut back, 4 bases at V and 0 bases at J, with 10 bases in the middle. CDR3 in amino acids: CASSSGEVSGNTIYF. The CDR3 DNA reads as TGTGCCAGCAGCTCGGGGGAGGTCTCTGGAAACACCATATATTTT.

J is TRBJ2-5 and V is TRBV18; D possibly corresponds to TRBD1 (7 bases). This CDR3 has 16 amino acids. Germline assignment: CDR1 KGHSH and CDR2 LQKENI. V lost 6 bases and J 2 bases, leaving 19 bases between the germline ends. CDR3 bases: TGTGCCAGCTCGAGGACGGGGGACAGTTTTCAAGAGACCCAGTACTTC. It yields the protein CASSRTGDSFQETQYF. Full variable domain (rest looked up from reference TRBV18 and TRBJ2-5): NAGVMQNPRHLVRRRGQEARLRCSPMKGHSHVYWYRQLPEEGLKFMVYLQKENIIDESGMPKERFSAEFPKEGPSILRIQQVVRGDSAAYFCASSRTGDSFQETQYFGPGTRLLVL.

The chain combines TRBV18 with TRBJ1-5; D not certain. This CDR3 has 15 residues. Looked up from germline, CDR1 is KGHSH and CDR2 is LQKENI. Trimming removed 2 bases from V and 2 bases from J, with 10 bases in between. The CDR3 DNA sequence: TGTGCCAGCTCACCAGGCAGGCAGGGCAATCAGCCCCAGCATTTT. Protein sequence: CASSPGRQGNQPQHF.

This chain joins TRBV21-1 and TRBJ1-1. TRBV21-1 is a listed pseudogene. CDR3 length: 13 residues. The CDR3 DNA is TGTGCCAGCAGCAAAGGGGAGAGAGCTGAAGCTTTCTTT. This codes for CASSKGERAEAFF.

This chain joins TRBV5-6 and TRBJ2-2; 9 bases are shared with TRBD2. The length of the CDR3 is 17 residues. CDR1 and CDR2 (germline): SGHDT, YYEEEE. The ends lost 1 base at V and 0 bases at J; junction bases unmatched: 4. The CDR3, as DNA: TGTGCCAGCAGCTTGTATGGCGGGGGGGCGAACACCGGGGAGCTGTTTTTT. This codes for CASSLYGGGANTGELFF.

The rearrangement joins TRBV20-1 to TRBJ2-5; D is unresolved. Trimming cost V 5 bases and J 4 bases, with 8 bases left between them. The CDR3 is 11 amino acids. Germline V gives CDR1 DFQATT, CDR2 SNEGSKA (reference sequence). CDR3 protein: CSAPVLETQYF. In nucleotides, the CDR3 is TGCAGTGCTCCCGTGTTAGAGACCCAGTACTTC.